The 2 T cell receptor beta chains reported below all come from one sample, sequenced in a study of CXCR3-negative and CXCR3-positive naive CD8 T cells. All TRB cDNA libraries came from 5' RACE performed with UMI labels. TCRdb re-called the 5' RACE reads; one entry per CDR3 protein, DNA not given. The listing contains some 40,000 distinct CDR3 sequences. The source material was memory CD8+ T cells from blood. Receptors originate from a human donor in good health. Some clones in this sample may be carry-over from other donors' samples.

The chain uses TRBV20-1 and TRBJ2-1; TCRdb designates TRBD2, a call that cannot be tested without DNA. This CDR3 is built from 15 residues. In germline, CDR1 is DFQATT, CDR2 SNEGSKA (reference sequence). CDR3 sequence: CSARDEREGLNEQFF.

This clonotype is identified as medium-sized (0.01 to 0.1%) from frequency. The rearrangement links TRBV6-2 or TRBV6-3 to TRBJ2-1. The CDR3 covers 13 residues. CDR1 MNHEY and CDR2 SVGEGT come from the germline V gene. The CDR3: CASTYTDYNEQFF.